The source of this TCR beta chain is a study of control samples from healthy donors and cancer patients. The repertoire was sequenced with immunoSEQ multiplex PCR; TCRdb's copy has only in-frame clones and lacks some. The sample has 150,000 to 200,000 clones; roughly 88% are singletons. The CDR3 contains 14 residues. The V gene lost 0 bases and the J gene lost 3 bases, with 9 bases spanning the gap. Germline V gene sequence: CDR1 LNHDA, CDR2 SQIVND (reference sequence). The TCR originated in a man younger than 30 in good health. The chain uses TRBV19 and TRBJ2-7; D remains unclear. The sequenced sample was blood. This CDR3 is CASSIDPTVYEQYF. The DNA for the CDR3 is TGTGCCAGTAGTATAGATCCTACGGTCTACGAGCAGTACTTC.